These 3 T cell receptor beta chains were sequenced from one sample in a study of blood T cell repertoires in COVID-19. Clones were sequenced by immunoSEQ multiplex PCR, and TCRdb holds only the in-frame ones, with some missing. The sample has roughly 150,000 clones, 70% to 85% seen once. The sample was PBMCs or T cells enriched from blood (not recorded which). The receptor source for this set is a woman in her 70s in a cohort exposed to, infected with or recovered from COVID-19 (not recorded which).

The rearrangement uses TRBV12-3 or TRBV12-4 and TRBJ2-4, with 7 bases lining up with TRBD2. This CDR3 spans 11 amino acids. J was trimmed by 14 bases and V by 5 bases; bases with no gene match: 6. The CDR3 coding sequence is TGTGCCAGCAGTACAGGACTAGGAGAGTACTTC. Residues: CASSTGLGEYF.

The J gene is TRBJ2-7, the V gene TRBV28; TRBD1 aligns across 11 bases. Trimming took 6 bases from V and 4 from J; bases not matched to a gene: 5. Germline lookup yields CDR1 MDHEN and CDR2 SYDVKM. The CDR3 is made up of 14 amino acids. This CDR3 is CASRWTGGGYEQYF. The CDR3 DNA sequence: TGTGCCAGCAGATGGACAGGGGGCGGTTACGAGCAGTACTTC.

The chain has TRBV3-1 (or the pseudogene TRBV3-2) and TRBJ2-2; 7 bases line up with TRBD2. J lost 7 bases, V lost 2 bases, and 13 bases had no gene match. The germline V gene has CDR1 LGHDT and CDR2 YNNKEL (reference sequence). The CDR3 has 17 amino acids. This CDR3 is CASSQNLGGRVSGELFF. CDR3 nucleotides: TGTGCCAGCAGCCAAAATCTTGGCGGGAGAGTCAGCGGGGAGCTGTTTTTT.